What follows are 23 T cell receptor beta chains derived from one specimen sequenced in a study of beta chain features in type 1 diabetes. Every isolated RNA sample was fully reverse transcribed, so sequencing captured expressed TCRB transcripts. Assay: immunoSEQ multiplex PCR; the TCRdb copy retains only in-frame clones and omits some. The sample consists of around 240,000 clones, over 8.5% of them appearing once. Sequencing was performed on naive CD4+ T cells from blood. The receptors shown here come from a woman aged 18-29 years in good health.

In DNA, the CDR3 is TGCGCCAGCAGCCTAAGGACAGGGGGTTTCTCTGGCTACACCTTC. Translation gives CASSLRTGGFSGYTF. The rearrangement uses TRBV4-1 and TRBJ1-2, with 10 nucleotides matching TRBD1. The CDR3 covers 15 residues. Losses at the gene ends were 4 bases for V and 7 bases for J; bases not matched to a gene: 9. The V gene's germline CDR1 is MGHRA and CDR2 YSYEKL.

This clone came up a few times. The chain has TRBV13 and TRBJ2-3; D might be TRBD2 (7 bases). Trimming took off 0 bases at V and 1 base at J, with 8 bases between the two ends. The CDR3 has 15 residues. Germline V CDR1 and CDR2: PRHDT, FYEKMQ (reference sequence). CDR3 amino acids: CASSLGGGGTDTQYF. Written as DNA, the CDR3 is TGTGCCAGCAGCTTAGGAGGGGGGGGCACAGATACGCAGTATTTT.

The sample holds a few counts of this clone. V is TRBV4-1 and J is TRBJ1-4; 7 bases line up with TRBD1. The V segment lost 3 bases and the J segment 5 bases; nucleotides outside the gene matches: 6. This CDR3 has 15 residues. Germline lookup yields CDR1 MGHRA and CDR2 YSYEKL. This chain's CDR3 is CASSQTGQRNEKLFF. In DNA form, the CDR3 reads TGCGCCAGCAGCCAGACGGGACAGAGAAATGAAAAACTGTTTTTT.

The CDR3 bases are TGCGCCAGCAGCCAAGGAGGGGGAAGGGGGCTCTACGAGCAGTACTTC. Protein sequence: CASSQGGGRGLYEQYF. This chain links TRBV4-1 with TRBJ2-7; TRBD1 agrees at 7 bases. J was trimmed by 3 bases and V by 1 base; bases with no gene match: 9. CDR3 size: 16 residues. Germline values: CDR1 MGHRA, CDR2 YSYEKL.

The V and J genes are TRBV5-8 and TRBJ2-1; the match to TRBD2 covers 12 bases. Germline CDR1 SGHTS, CDR2 YDEGEE. The J segment lost 4 bases and the V segment lost 3 bases, leaving 8 bases of the junction unmatched. The CDR3 is made up of 17 amino acids. CDR3 in amino acids: CASSWGVLAGGYNEQFF. The DNA for the CDR3 is TGTGCCAGCAGCTGGGGGGTACTAGCGGGAGGATACAATGAGCAGTTCTTC.

The V call is TRBV9, the J call TRBJ2-2, with 8 bases aligning to TRBD2. Germline CDR1 and CDR2: SGDLS and YYNGEE. Trimming took 0 bases from V and 5 from J; bases not matched to a gene: 6. The CDR3 extends over 16 amino acids. CDR3: CASSVVSGGLTGELFF. The CDR3 nucleotides read TGTGCCAGCAGCGTAGTCAGCGGGGGCCTGACCGGGGAGCTGTTTTTT.

This clone has just a few counts. The gene calls are TRBV6-4 and TRBJ2-1; 8 bases fit TRBD2. Germline V gene sequence: CDR1 MRHNA, CDR2 SNTAGT. This CDR3 comprises 18 residues. The J segment lost 4 bases and the V segment lost 0 bases, leaving 11 bases of the junction unmatched. For the CDR3, the DNA is TGTGCCAGCAGTGACTCGACCGGGGGGGCTATCCGATACAATGAGCAGTTCTTC. Protein product: CASSDSTGGAIRYNEQFF.

This clone was observed a handful of times. This sequence joins TRBV9 and TRBJ2-1; D perhaps matches TRBD2 (5 bases). The V gene lost 6 bases and the J gene lost 5 bases, with 15 bases spanning the gap. Per germline, CDR1 SGDLS and CDR2 YYNGEE. This CDR3 has 14 residues. CDR3 coding DNA: TGTGCCAGCACCCCGAGGGCCCAAAACAATGAGCAGTTCTTC. Encoded protein: CASTPRAQNNEQFF.

CDR3 in amino acids: CASSRGTLSLYGYTF. The CDR3 region has the DNA TGTGCCAGCAGCCGCGGGACCTTAAGTCTCTATGGCTACACCTTC. The J gene is TRBJ1-2, the V gene TRBV5-6, with a weak D call TRBD1 (5 bases). The CDR3 extends over 15 amino acids. V lost 4 bases to trimming and J lost 4 bases, with 17 bases between them. The germline gives CDR1 SGHDT, CDR2 YYEEEE. Based on the CDR3 plus reference TRBV5-6 and TRBJ1-2, the full variable domain is DAGVTQSPTHLIKTRGQQVTLRCSPKSGHDTVSWYQQALGQGPQFIFQYYEEEERQRGNFPDRFSGHQFPNYSSELNVNALLLGDSALYLCASSRGTLSLYGYTFGSGTRLTVV.

In its sample, this clone was seen many times. The chain has TRBV23-1 and TRBJ2-3; unclear D gene. TRBV23-1 is an ORF for which the function is uncertain. The CDR3 is made up of 11 amino acids. Trimming shortened V by 10 bases and J by 5 bases, and 10 bases separated the two germline ends. The CDR3 sequence: CANELGDTQYF. DNA of the CDR3: TGCGCCAACGAACTTGGAGATACGCAGTATTTT.

The chain combines TRBV6-1 with TRBJ2-2, with 9 nucleotides matching TRBD2. This CDR3 has 16 amino acids. The germline gives CDR1 MNHNS, CDR2 SASEGT. After removal of 4 bases from V and 7 bases from J, the junction contained 10 bases not matched to a gene. CDR3 sequence reads: CASSVSSGSQYGELFF. In nucleotides, the CDR3 is TGTGCCAGCAGTGTTAGTAGCGGGAGTCAATACGGGGAGCTGTTTTTT.

This clone was counted only a few times. The chain employs TRBV30 and TRBJ2-2; 8 nucleotides agree with TRBD1. Per germline, CDR1 GTSNPN and CDR2 SVGIG (reference sequence). The trim removed 4 bases at V and 1 base at J, leaving 11 bases unmatched. This CDR3 contains 17 residues. CDR3 loop: CAWNLPPGGRNTGELFF. CDR3 bases: TGTGCCTGGAACCTCCCCCCAGGGGGCCGGAACACCGGGGAGCTGTTTTTT.

The chain links TRBV19 to TRBJ1-1; D is undetermined. The CDR3 contains 14 residues. The V gene lost 3 bases and the J gene lost 4 bases, with 12 bases spanning the gap. Germline V lookup: CDR1 LNHDA, CDR2 SQIVND (reference sequence). The CDR3 DNA reads TGTGCCAGTAGTATGCGGGGAATAGGCACTGAAGCTTTCTTT. Amino acid sequence: CASSMRGIGTEAFF.

J is TRBJ1-2 and V is TRBV5-6; unclear D gene. V gave up 6 bases and J gave up 2 bases, with 14 bases separating them. Germline V gene data show CDR1 as SGHDT and CDR2 as YYEEEE. The CDR3 loop spans 14 amino acids. The CDR3 DNA is TGTGCCAGCACCTCCAACGGGTTGAACTATGGCTACACCTTC. Its protein product is CASTSNGLNYGYTF. The full variable domain, its missing parts supplied by reference TRBV5-6 and TRBJ1-2, is DAGVTQSPTHLIKTRGQQVTLRCSPKSGHDTVSWYQQALGQGPQFIFQYYEEEERQRGNFPDRFSGHQFPNYSSELNVNALLLGDSALYLCASTSNGLNYGYTFGSGTRLTVV.

V usage is TRBV9 and J usage is TRBJ2-1; possibly TRBD2 for D (5 bases). This CDR3 comprises 15 residues. CDR1 SGDLS and CDR2 YYNGEE come from the germline V gene. Trimming stripped 0 bases from V and 7 bases from J, with 14 bases between. The CDR3 is CASSVGQRPTNEQFF. DNA of the CDR3: TGTGCCAGCAGCGTAGGTCAGCGGCCGACTAATGAGCAGTTCTTC.

This clone came up a few times. V usage is TRBV5-6 and J usage is TRBJ1-5; TRBD1 matches at 7 bases. This CDR3 is 14 amino acids long. V was clipped by 3 bases and J by 7 bases; unmatched bases: 7. In germline, CDR1 is SGHDT, CDR2 YYEEEE. CDR3 nucleotide sequence: TGTGCCAGCAGCTACGGGACAGACGGACAGCCCCAGCATTTT. Translated, it gives CASSYGTDGQPQHF.

The chain couples TRBV5-1 to TRBJ2-2; no definite D call. Per the germline V gene, CDR1 is SGHRS and CDR2 is YFSETQ. This CDR3 contains 12 residues. V was pared by 4 bases and J by 3 bases, with 4 bases between. CDR3 residues: CASSPDTGELFF. The CDR3 DNA follows: TGCGCCAGCAGCCCAGACACCGGGGAGCTGTTTTTT. The full variable domain, with the rest looked up from reference TRBV5-1 and TRBJ2-2, is KAGVTQTPRYLIKTRGQQVTLSCSPISGHRSVSWYQQTPGQGLQFLFEYFSETQRNKGNFPGRFSGRQFSNSRSEMNVSTLELGDSALYLCASSPDTGELFFGEGSRLTVL.

The gene calls are TRBV18 and TRBJ2-7, with a possible D match to TRBD1 (6 bases). Germline CDR1 reads KGHSH; CDR2 reads LQKENI. The CDR3 has 16 residues. The ends were cut back, 2 bases at V and 2 bases at J, with 16 bases in the middle. CDR3 sequence (DNA): TGTGCCAGCTCACCAAAGGGGCAGGGGAGAACCTACGAGCAGTACTTC. Its protein product is CASSPKGQGRTYEQYF.

This clone was detected only a few times. The V gene is TRBV30, the J gene TRBJ1-6; D is undetermined. V lost 3 bases, J lost 8 bases, and 17 bases lay in between. This CDR3 spans 15 amino acids. Germline V gene sequence: CDR1 GTSNPN, CDR2 SVGIG (reference sequence). CDR3 sequence reads: CAWSPSGSSYSPLHF. CDR3 sequence (DNA): TGTGCCTGGAGCCCCTCCGGGAGTTCTTATTCACCCCTCCACTTT.

The rearrangement joins TRBV28 to TRBJ2-7, with unresolved D. Germline V gene data show CDR1 as MDHEN and CDR2 as SYDVKM. V was trimmed by 5 bases and J by 0 bases, leaving 17 bases between them. The CDR3 has 16 amino acids. The CDR3 coding sequence is TGTGCCAGCAGTCCAAGAACGGGTTTTAGCTCCTACGAGCAGTACTTC. Residues: CASSPRTGFSSYEQYF.

This clone was counted a few times. This chain links TRBV6-5 with TRBJ2-7; D unresolved. Germline lookup yields CDR1 MNHEY and CDR2 SVGAGI. Trimming took 2 bases from V and 2 from J, leaving 10 bases between them. This CDR3 contains 14 residues. CDR3 bases: TGTGCCAGCAGTTACCGAGCGCTGACCTACGAGCAGTACTTC. It translates to CASSYRALTYEQYF.

This chain connects TRBV11-2 to TRBJ2-1, with TRBD1 matching over 7 bases. The CDR3 has 14 amino acids. Trimming cost V 7 bases and J 1 base; bases outside gene matches: 4. Germline CDR1 SGHAT, CDR2 FQNNGV. CDR3 in amino acids: CASTRQGSYNEQFF. Here the CDR3 DNA reads TGTGCCAGCACCCGACAGGGATCCTACAATGAGCAGTTCTTC.

The gene calls are TRBV7-2 and TRBJ1-1; maybe TRBD1 (5 bases). This CDR3 contains 14 residues. The V gene's germline CDR1 is SGHTA and CDR2 FQGNSA. The V end lost 2 bases, the J end lost 2 bases, and 9 bases lay between the germline ends. CDR3 protein: CASSLFRANTEAFF. CDR3 in DNA: TGTGCCAGCAGCTTATTCAGGGCTAACACTGAAGCTTTCTTT. The whole variable domain, remainder taken from reference TRBV7-2 and TRBJ1-1, is GAGVSQSPSNKVTEKGKDVELRCDPISGHTALYWYRQSLGQGLEFLIYFQGNSAPDKSGLPSDRFSAERTGGSVSTLTIQRTQQEDSAVYLCASSLFRANTEAFFGQGTRLTVV.